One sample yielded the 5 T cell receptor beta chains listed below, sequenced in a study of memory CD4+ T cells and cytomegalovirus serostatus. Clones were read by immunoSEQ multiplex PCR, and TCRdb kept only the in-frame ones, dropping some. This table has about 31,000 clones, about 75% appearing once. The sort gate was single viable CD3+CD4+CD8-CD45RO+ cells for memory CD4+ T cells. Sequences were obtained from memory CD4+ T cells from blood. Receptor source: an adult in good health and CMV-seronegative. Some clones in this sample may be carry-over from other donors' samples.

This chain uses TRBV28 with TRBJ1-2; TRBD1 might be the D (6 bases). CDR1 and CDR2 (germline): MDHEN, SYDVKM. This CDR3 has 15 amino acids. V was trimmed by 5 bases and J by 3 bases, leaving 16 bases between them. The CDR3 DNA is TGTGCCAGCAGTCCCTCAGGGGCTCAAGACTATGGCTACACCTTC. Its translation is CASSPSGAQDYGYTF.

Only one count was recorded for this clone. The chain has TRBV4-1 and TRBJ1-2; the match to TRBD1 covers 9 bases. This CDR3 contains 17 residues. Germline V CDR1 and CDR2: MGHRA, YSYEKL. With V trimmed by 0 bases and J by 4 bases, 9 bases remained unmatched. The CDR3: CASSQDSAQGAGYGYTF. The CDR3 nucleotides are TGCGCCAGCAGCCAAGATAGCGCACAGGGGGCGGGCTATGGCTACACCTTC.

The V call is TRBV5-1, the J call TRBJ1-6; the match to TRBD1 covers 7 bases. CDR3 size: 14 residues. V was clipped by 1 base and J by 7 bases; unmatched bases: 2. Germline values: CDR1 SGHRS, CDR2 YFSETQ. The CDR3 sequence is CASSLPGGNSPLHF. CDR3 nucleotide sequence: TGCGCCAGCAGCTTGCCAGGGGGGAATTCACCCCTCCACTTT.

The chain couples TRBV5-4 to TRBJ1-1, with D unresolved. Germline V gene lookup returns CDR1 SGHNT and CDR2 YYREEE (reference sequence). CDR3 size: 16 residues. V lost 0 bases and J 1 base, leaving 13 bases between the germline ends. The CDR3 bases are TGTGCCAGCAGCTTGGGAGTGAAATATAGGAACACTGAAGCTTTCTTT. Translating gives CASSLGVKYRNTEAFF.

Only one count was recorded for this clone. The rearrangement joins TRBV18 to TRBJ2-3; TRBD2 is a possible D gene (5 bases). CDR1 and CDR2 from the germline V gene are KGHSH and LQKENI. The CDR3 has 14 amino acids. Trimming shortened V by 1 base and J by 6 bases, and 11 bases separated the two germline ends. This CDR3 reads CASSPLASPDTQYF. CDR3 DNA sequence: TGTGCCAGCTCACCACTAGCGTCGCCCGATACGCAGTATTTT. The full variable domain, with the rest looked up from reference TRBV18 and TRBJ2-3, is NAGVMQNPRHLVRRRGQEARLRCSPMKGHSHVYWYRQLPEEGLKFMVYLQKENIIDESGMPKERFSAEFPKEGPSILRIQQVVRGDSAAYFCASSPLASPDTQYFGPGTRLTVL.